This T cell receptor beta chain is drawn from a study of blood T cell repertoires in COVID-19. Study-wide background: COVID-19 samples collected from the United States, Italy and Spain covered acute and convalescent phases.

Trimming removed 3 bases from V and 2 bases from J, with 15 bases in between. Germline V gene data show CDR1 as SGHDT and CDR2 as YYEEEE. The CDR3 is 16 residues long. Study processing details: Reference gene primer amplification gave estimated nucleated cell counts. Data came from immunoSEQ multiplex PCR; TCRdb stores just in-frame clones and leaves some out. V, J and clone size are taken as reported in that table, and D and trimming were inferred from the DNA itself. The sample lists around 270,000 clones; 75% to 90% were seen once. The TCR sequence derives from a man aged 25-40 years with active or convalescent COVID-19. The genes are TRBV5-6 and TRBJ1-3, with D maybe TRBD1 (6 bases). The sample consisted of peripheral blood. The CDR3 region is CASSWGHVGAGNTIYF. In DNA form, the CDR3 reads TGTGCCAGCAGCTGGGGGCACGTTGGGGCTGGAAACACCATATATTTT.